These 9 T cell receptor beta chains originate from one sample sequenced in a study of T cells after yellow fever vaccination. TCRdb passed the 5' RACE reads through MiXCR, listing each CDR3 protein once. The sample records a few hundred thousand distinct CDR3 sequences, 8.7% being singletons. Sequencing was performed on CD4+ T cells sorted from PBMCs, taken 5 days after the yellow fever booster vaccination. These TCRs come from a young man who received the YFV17D yellow fever vaccine.

The gene calls are TRBV5-1 and TRBJ2-1; 9 nucleotides line up with TRBD2. Germline V gives CDR1 SGHRS, CDR2 YFSETQ. J gave up 7 bases and V 3 bases, and 5 bases lay outside the gene matches. This CDR3 spans 14 amino acids. CDR3 nucleotides: TGCGCCAGCAGCTGGACTAGCGTGCGAAATGAGCAGTTCTTC. Translating gives CASSWTSVRNEQFF.

This clonotype was found a few times. This chain joins TRBV7-8 and TRBJ2-3; TRBD2 matches at 9 bases. There are 17 residues in the CDR3. V was pared by 5 bases and J by 1 base, with 10 bases of the junction left unmatched. Germline V gene lookup returns CDR1 SGHVS and CDR2 FQNEAQ. The CDR3 bases are TGTGCCAGCAGCCCCTCGCGGGGGGGAGGGGGCACAGATACGCAGTATTTT. Translation gives CASSPSRGGGGTDTQYF.

The chain employs TRBV2 and TRBJ2-7, with 7 bases aligning to TRBD1. V shed 8 bases and J 6 bases; nucleotides not matched to a gene: 7. The CDR3 has 12 amino acids. Germline loops: CDR1 SNHLY, CDR2 FYNNEI. The CDR3 sequence is CASRDRVGEQYF. The CDR3 nucleotides read TGTGCCAGCCGAGACAGGGTCGGCGAGCAGTACTTC.

The V and J genes are TRBV28 and TRBJ2-1; either TRBD1 or TRBD2 may fit D (5 bases each). CDR3 length: 12 residues. Germline CDR1 MDHEN, CDR2 SYDVKM. Deletions cut 4 bases from V and 5 bases from J, with 6 bases between. The CDR3 coding sequence is TGTGCCAGCAGTTCGGGACACAATGAGCAGTTCTTC. Translating it yields CASSSGHNEQFF.

The V and J genes are TRBV5-4 and TRBJ1-4; the D is unclear. Trimming took off 5 bases at V and 6 bases at J, with 11 bases between the two ends. CDR3 length equals 13 residues. CDR1 SGHNT and CDR2 YYREEE come from the germline V gene (reference sequence). CDR3 sequence reads: CASSNPADEKLFF. As DNA, the CDR3 is TGTGCCAGCAGTAACCCCGCCGATGAAAAACTGTTTTTT. Looking up the rest from reference TRBV5-4 and TRBJ1-4 gives the full variable domain: ETGVTQSPTHLIKTRGQQVTLRCSSQSGHNTVSWYQQALGQGPQFIFQYYREEENGRGNFPPRFSGLQFPNYSSELNVNALELDDSALYLCASSNPADEKLFFGSGTQLSVL.

This chain connects TRBV5-1 to TRBJ2-1; D gene unclear. The CDR3 length is 13 residues. V was cut by 2 bases and J by 10 bases, with 13 bases left in between. Looked up from germline, CDR1 is SGHRS and CDR2 is YFSETQ. The CDR3: CASSFTVPSEQFF. CDR3 nucleotides: TGCGCCAGCAGCTTCACAGTCCCGAGCGAGCAGTTCTTC.

This clonotype was found many times. This chain joins TRBV5-1 and TRBJ2-1; the D gene is possibly TRBD1 (5 bases). Trimming took off 2 bases at V and 0 bases at J, with 12 bases between the two ends. Germline-derived CDR1 and CDR2 are SGHRS and YFSETQ. The CDR3 is 16 amino acids. CDR3 region: CASSLGSGFSYNEQFF. In DNA, the CDR3 is TGCGCCAGCAGCTTAGGTTCAGGGTTCTCCTACAATGAGCAGTTCTTC.

A few counts support this clonotype. The rearrangement joins TRBV4-1 to TRBJ1-2, with D tentatively TRBD1 (5 bases). Germline V gives CDR1 MGHRA, CDR2 YSYEKL. This CDR3 has 14 amino acids. V lost 0 bases and J lost 3, with 8 bases in between. CDR3 region: CASSQETEHYGYTF. The CDR3, as DNA: TGCGCCAGCAGCCAAGAGACAGAGCACTATGGCTACACCTTC.

This chain joins TRBV6-5 and TRBJ1-2; D gene uncertain. The germline gives CDR1 MNHEY, CDR2 SVGAGI. The V and J ends lost 4 bases and 4 bases respectively, with 16 bases between them. The CDR3 extends over 15 amino acids. CDR3 in amino acids: CASSSPREASYGYTF. CDR3 nucleotide sequence: TGTGCCAGCAGTTCCCCCCGGGAAGCTAGCTATGGCTACACCTTC.